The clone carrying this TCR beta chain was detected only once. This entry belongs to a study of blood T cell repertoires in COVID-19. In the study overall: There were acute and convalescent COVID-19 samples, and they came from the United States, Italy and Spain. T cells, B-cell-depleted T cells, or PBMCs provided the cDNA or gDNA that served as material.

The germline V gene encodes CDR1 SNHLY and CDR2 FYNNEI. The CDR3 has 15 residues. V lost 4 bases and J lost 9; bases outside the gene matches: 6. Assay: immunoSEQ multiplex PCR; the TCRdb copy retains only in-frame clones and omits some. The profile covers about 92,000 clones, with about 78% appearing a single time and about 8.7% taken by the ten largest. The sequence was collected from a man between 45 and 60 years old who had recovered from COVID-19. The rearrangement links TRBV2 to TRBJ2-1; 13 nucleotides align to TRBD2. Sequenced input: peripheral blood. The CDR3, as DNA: TGTGCCAGCAGTGTGGGACTAGCGGGGAGGGGTGAGCAGTTCTTC. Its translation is CASSVGLAGRGEQFF.